This T cell receptor (beta chain) derives from a study of blood T cell repertoires in COVID-19. Study-wide background: Sites in the United States, Italy and Spain provided acute and convalescent COVID-19 samples.

Per the authors' pipeline: Amplification from reference gene primers served as the basis for estimated nucleated cell counts. The method was immunoSEQ multiplex PCR; TCRdb's version includes in-frame clones alone and lacks a portion of them. V and J calls and clone size are given by that table; D and trimming were obtained from the DNA. The sample contains 300,000 to 400,000 clones, 87% of which appear only once. Trimming stripped 4 bases from V and 1 base from J, with 8 bases between. Germline lookup yields CDR1 MNHEY and CDR2 SVGAGI. CDR3 length equals 14 residues. This clonotype was sampled from a woman in her forties or fifties with COVID-19, enrolled during active disease. The chain joins TRBV6-5 to TRBJ2-1; D remains ambiguous. The sample taken for sequencing was peripheral blood. The CDR3 nucleotides read TGTGCCAGCAGTTCCCCCGGGTCCTACAATGAGCAGTTCTTC. Amino acids: CASSSPGSYNEQFF.